The clone carrying this TCR beta chain has a handful of counts. What it binds is unknown. This sample was taken from a study of response to subunit inactivated influenza vaccine. Study conclusions and caveats: Few additional T cells are recruited per seasonal influenza vaccination, authors suggested.

A single record per CDR3 protein comes from TCRdb applying MiXCR to the RT-PCR reads. The data contain 450,000 to 600,000 distinct CDR3 sequences, approximately 15% of them singletons. Source: CD4+ T cells sorted from PBMCs, taken about 23 months after vaccination. This clonotype was obtained from a man aged 50-75 years who received an inactivated influenza vaccine.

The CDR3 region is CASRLAGALGNEQFF. DNA for the CDR3: TGTGCCAGTAGACTGGCGGGGGCCCTCGGTAATGAGCAGTTCTTC. The chain carries TRBV19 and TRBJ2-1; possibly TRBD2 for D (7 bases). Per the germline V gene, CDR1 is LNHDA and CDR2 is SQIVND (reference sequence). V lost 6 bases to trimming and J lost 7 bases, with 19 bases between them. This CDR3 has 15 residues. Full variable domain (missing parts from reference TRBV19 and TRBJ2-1): DGGITQSPKYLFRKEGQNVTLSCEQNLNHDAMYWYRQDPGQGLRLIYYSQIVNDFQKGDIAEGYSVSREKKESFPLTVTSAQKNPTAFYLCASRLAGALGNEQFFGPGTRLTVL.